The next 18 T cell receptor beta chains were all read from a single sample in a study of T-cell memory formation after mild COVID-19. TCRdb reanalysed the 5' RACE reads using MiXCR and keeps one entry per CDR3 protein. The top ten hold approximately 3.6% of the sample, which has about 150,000 distinct CDR3 sequences, roughly 13% seen once. The sequencing input was PBMCs or a T cell subset sorted from them (not recorded which). These receptors all come from a man aged 18 to 29 who had mild COVID-19 (a few samples of this study predate the infection). Cell type and time point are not known.

The DNA for the CDR3 is TGTGCCAGCTCACCACCGAAGGGACAATCAGAGACCCAGTACTTC. Translation gives CASSPPKGQSETQYF. The chain has TRBV18 and TRBJ2-5; a possible D gene is TRBD1 (6 bases). Trimming took off 0 bases at V and 4 bases at J, with 12 bases between the two ends. The CDR3 loop spans 15 amino acids. Germline assignment: CDR1 KGHSH and CDR2 LQKENI.

In this sample, this clonotype turned up a few times. The chain employs TRBV9 and TRBJ1-2; no firm D call. CDR3 length equals 12 residues. From germline, CDR1 is SGDLS and CDR2 YYNGEE. V was trimmed by 3 bases and J by 5 bases, leaving 8 bases between them. The CDR3 DNA reads as TGTGCCAGCAGCGCGGAAACGTATGGCTACACCTTC. Encoded protein: CASSAETYGYTF.

The chain has TRBV5-1 and TRBJ1-1, with D maybe TRBD1 (5 bases). V was pared by 0 bases and J by 6 bases, with 12 bases between. CDR1 is SGHRS and CDR2 is YFSETQ in the germline V gene. The CDR3 totals 14 residues. In nucleotides, the CDR3 is TGCGCCAGCAGCTTGGAGGGGACGGCGGCTGAAGCTTTCTTT. This sequence encodes CASSLEGTAAEAFF.

This chain links TRBV6-2 or TRBV6-3 with TRBJ2-1; no clear D. The CDR3 runs to 14 residues. V was clipped by 2 bases and J by 3 bases, with 8 bases between them. Germline V gene data show CDR1 as MNHEY and CDR2 as SVGEGT. CDR3 sequence: CASSYLNSYNEQFF. The CDR3 nucleotides are TGTGCCAGCAGTTACCTGAACAGCTACAATGAGCAGTTCTTC.

The chain combines TRBV5-1 with TRBJ1-1; the match to TRBD1 covers 8 bases. After removal of 4 bases from V and 4 bases from J, the junction contained 6 bases not matched to a gene. Germline values: CDR1 SGHRS, CDR2 YFSETQ. The CDR3 is 14 residues long. In nucleotides, the CDR3 is TGCGCCAGCAGCGGGACAGGAGGAATCACTGAAGCTTTCTTT. It encodes CASSGTGGITEAFF.

The chain carries TRBV5-6 and TRBJ2-6, with D perhaps given as TRBD1 or TRBD2 (5 bases each). V lost 4 bases and J lost 0, with 20 bases in between. Germline loops: CDR1 SGHDT, CDR2 YYEEEE. The CDR3 runs 19 residues. The CDR3 here is CASSRLVGTTISGANVLTF. The CDR3 DNA sequence: TGTGCCAGCAGCCGCCTCGTAGGGACGACGATCTCTGGGGCCAACGTCCTGACTTTC.

The J gene is TRBJ2-2, the V gene TRBV20-1; D is unclear. V gave up 0 bases and J gave up 7 bases, with 12 bases separating them. The CDR3 extends over 14 amino acids. Germline assignment: CDR1 DFQATT and CDR2 SNEGSKA (reference sequence). In nucleotides, the CDR3 is TGCAGTGCTAGAGATCTGAGGCATGGCGGGGAGCTGTTTTTT. Protein product: CSARDLRHGGELFF.

The rearrangement uses TRBV12-3 or TRBV12-4 and TRBJ2-7, with D unresolved. There are 15 residues in the CDR3. V gave up 6 bases and J gave up 2 bases, with 17 bases separating them. In DNA, the CDR3 is TGTGCCAGCAGCCCCGGGCCCTACCCCACCTACGAGCAGTACGTC. Its protein product is CASSPGPYPTYEQYV.

In this sample, this clonotype turned up many times. One junction end disagrees with the germline gene, perhaps due to a read error. This chain joins TRBV4-2 and TRBJ2-3, with 7 bases lining up with TRBD1. The CDR3 runs to 15 residues. The germline V gene has CDR1 LGHNA and CDR2 YNFKEQ. DNA for the CDR3: TGTGCCAGCAGCAAAGACAGGGAAGCGACAGATACGCAGTATTTT. Amino acid sequence: CASSKDREATDTQYF.

The CDR3 DNA is TGTGCCAGCAGGGTCAGCGGACAGGGGCTCACTGAAGCTTTCTTT. Protein: CASRVSGQGLTEAFF. The chain uses TRBV6-6 and TRBJ1-1; 9 bases match TRBD1. Germline V gene data show CDR1 as MNHNY and CDR2 as SVGAGI (reference sequence). The CDR3 has 15 amino acids. V lost 6 bases, J lost 4 bases, and 9 bases stayed unmatched.

The CDR3 nucleotides are TGTGCCAGCAGCTTAGATGGTAGGCGGGGGGCCGTAGATACGCAGTATTTT. The encoded protein is CASSLDGRRGAVDTQYF. The rearrangement joins TRBV7-6 to TRBJ2-3; TRBD2 aligns across 8 bases. From germline, CDR1 is SGHVS and CDR2 FNYEAQ. Trimming removed 1 base from V and 5 bases from J; junction bases left unmatched: 11. The length of the CDR3 is 17 residues.

This clonotype was seen a handful of times. The chain joins TRBV6-5 to TRBJ1-2; D might be TRBD1 (6 bases). Germline V gene sequence: CDR1 MNHEY, CDR2 SVGAGI. There are 14 residues in the CDR3. V shed 6 bases and J shed 5 bases, with 16 bases lying between them. The CDR3 region is CASRPQGTSYGYTF. The CDR3 nucleotides are TGTGCCAGCAGACCCCAGGGGACTTCATATGGCTACACCTTC.

This clonotype was counted ten times or more. The chain uses TRBV11-2 and TRBJ1-3, with D uncertain. In germline, CDR1 is SGHAT, CDR2 FQNNGV. The CDR3 has 17 amino acids. The V end was cut by 5 bases, the J end by 3 bases, with 20 bases between. CDR3 in amino acids: CASSPLGGRELGNTIYF. Here the CDR3 DNA reads TGTGCCAGCAGCCCCCTCGGTGGGCGGGAGCTTGGAAACACCATATATTTT.

Here the CDR3 reads CASSLRAGASTGELFF. The CDR3 nucleotides are TGTGCCAGCAGTTTAAGGGCAGGGGCCAGCACCGGGGAGCTGTTTTTT. The V gene is TRBV27, the J gene TRBJ2-2, with a possible D match to TRBD1 (6 bases). V dropped 2 bases and J dropped 4 bases, with 14 bases sitting between them. CDR1 and CDR2 (germline): MNHEY, SMNVEV (reference sequence). The CDR3 runs 16 residues.

This clonotype was detected many times. This chain joins TRBV7-2 and TRBJ2-1; 11 nucleotides line up with TRBD2. Germline CDR1 reads SGHTA; CDR2 reads FQGNSA. J gave up 4 bases and V 1 base, and 0 bases lay outside the gene matches. This CDR3 region has 15 residues. Here the CDR3 reads CASSLVAGGYNEQFF. The CDR3 nucleotides read TGTGCCAGCAGCTTAGTAGCGGGGGGGTACAATGAGCAGTTCTTC.

This clonotype was counted at least ten times. V usage is TRBV10-3 and J usage is TRBJ2-7; a possible D gene is TRBD2 (5 bases). Trimming cost V 10 bases and J 6 bases, with 16 bases left between them. This CDR3 spans 12 amino acids. The germline gives CDR1 ENHRY, CDR2 SYGVKD. The CDR3 loop is CATTNYGSEQYV. The CDR3 DNA follows: TGTGCCACGACGAATTATGGGAGCGAGCAGTACGTC.

The chain joins TRBV28 to TRBJ2-5; TRBD2 might be the D (7 bases). The germline V gene has CDR1 MDHEN and CDR2 SYDVKM. V lost 7 bases to trimming and J lost 4 bases, with 19 bases between them. The CDR3 totals 15 residues. The CDR3 region has the DNA TGTGCCAGCACCCTGGGGGGGGCTTGGCGAGAGACCCAGTACTTC. Translation gives CASTLGGAWRETQYF.

The chain links TRBV10-1 to TRBJ2-2; 12 nucleotides match TRBD2. The CDR3 is made up of 15 amino acids. V was clipped by 5 bases and J by 6 bases; unmatched bases: 4. Germline V gene lookup returns CDR1 WNHNN and CDR2 SYGVQD (reference sequence). The CDR3 spells CASSTSGGLAGELFF. CDR3 bases: TGCGCCAGCAGTACTAGCGGGGGGCTGGCCGGGGAGCTGTTTTTT.